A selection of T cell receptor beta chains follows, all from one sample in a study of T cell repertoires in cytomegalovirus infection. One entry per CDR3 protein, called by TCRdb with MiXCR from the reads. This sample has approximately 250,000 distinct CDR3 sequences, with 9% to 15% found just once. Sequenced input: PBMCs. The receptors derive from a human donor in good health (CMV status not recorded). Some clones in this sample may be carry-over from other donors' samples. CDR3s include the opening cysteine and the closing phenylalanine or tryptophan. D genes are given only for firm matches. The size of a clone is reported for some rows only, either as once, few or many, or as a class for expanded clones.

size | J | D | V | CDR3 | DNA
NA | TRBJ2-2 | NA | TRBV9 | CASSVGGPGISTGELFF | TGTGCCAGCAGCGTAGGTGGGCCGGGAATCTCCACCGGGGAGCTGTTTTTT
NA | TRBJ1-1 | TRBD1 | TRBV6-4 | CASRQTGGTEAFF | TGTGCCAGCAGGCAAACAGGGGGCACTGAAGCTTTCTTT
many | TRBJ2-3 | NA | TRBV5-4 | CASSSLLEGMVATQYF | TGTGCCAGCAGCTCTCTGTTAGAGGGTATGGTAGCTACGCAGTATTTT
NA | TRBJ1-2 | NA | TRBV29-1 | CSGSGAGGYTF | TGCAGCGGCTCAGGGGCGGGAGGCTACACCTTC
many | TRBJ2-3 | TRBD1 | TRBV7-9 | CASSETGQDTQYF | TGTGCCAGCAGCGAGACAGGGCAGGATACGCAGTATTTT
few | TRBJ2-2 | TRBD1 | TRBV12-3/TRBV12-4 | CASRGGPIDSTGELFF | TGTGCCAGCAGAGGGGGCCCCATAGATTCCACCGGGGAGCTGTTTTTT
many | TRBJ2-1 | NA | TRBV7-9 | CASSNRDSYNEQFF | TGTGCCAGCAGCAACCGGGACTCTTACAATGAGCAGTTCTTC
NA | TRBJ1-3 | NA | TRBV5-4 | CASSLASGRSGNTIYF | TGTGCCAGCAGCTTGGCCTCGGGGCGCTCTGGAAACACCATATATTTT
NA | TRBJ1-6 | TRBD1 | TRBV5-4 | CASSHPRQGTNSPLHF | TGTGCCAGCAGCCACCCTCGACAGGGGACGAATTCACCCCTCCACTTT
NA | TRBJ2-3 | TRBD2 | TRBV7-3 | CASSLRGSLKDTQYF | TGTGCCAGCAGCTTACGCGGGAGTTTGAAAGATACGCAGTATTTT
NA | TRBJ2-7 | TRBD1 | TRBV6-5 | CASRPTGTYEQYF | TGTGCCAGCAGGCCGACAGGGACCTACGAGCAGTACTTC
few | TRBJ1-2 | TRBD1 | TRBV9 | CASSVTPGQPNYGYTF | TGTGCCAGCAGCGTAACCCCGGGACAGCCTAACTATGGCTACACCTTC
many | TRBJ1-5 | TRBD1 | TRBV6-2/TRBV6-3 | CASRSGQVEDQPQHF | TGTGCCAGCAGATCCGGACAGGTTGAGGATCAGCCCCAGCATTTT
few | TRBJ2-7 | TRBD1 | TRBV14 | CASSQARGTGTTRYLREQYF | TGTGCCAGCAGCCAAGCTCGAGGGACAGGGACCACTCGCTACTTACGAGAGCAGTACTTC
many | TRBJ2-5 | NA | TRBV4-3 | CASSQDLRTDLPRQETQYF | TGCGCCAGCAGCCAAGATCTGAGGACCGATCTTCCGAGGCAAGAGACCCAGTACTTC
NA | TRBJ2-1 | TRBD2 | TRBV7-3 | CASSSWTSGGDNEQFF | TGTGCCAGCAGCTCCTGGACTAGCGGCGGCGACAATGAGCAGTTCTTC
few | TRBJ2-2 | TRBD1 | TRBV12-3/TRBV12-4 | CASSQGQGGNTGELFF | TGTGCCAGCAGCCAGGGACAGGGGGGCAACACCGGGGAGCTGTTTTTT
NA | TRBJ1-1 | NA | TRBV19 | CASSIWGVGERTEAFF | TGTGCCAGTAGTATCTGGGGGGTAGGGGAAAGAACTGAAGCTTTCTTT
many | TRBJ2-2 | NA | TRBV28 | CASSRFTADTNTGELFF | TGTGCCAGCAGCCGTTTTACCGCCGATACGAACACCGGGGAGCTGTTTTTT
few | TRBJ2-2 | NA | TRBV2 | CASSSMRNTGELFF | TGTGCCAGCAGTTCGATGAGGAACACCGGGGAGCTGTTTTTT
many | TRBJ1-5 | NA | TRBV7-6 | CASSSDTLQPQHF | TGTGCCAGCAGCTCCGACACGCTACAGCCCCAGCATTTT
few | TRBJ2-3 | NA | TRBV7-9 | CASSSPRWGLLGHPDTQYF | TGTGCCAGCAGCTCCCCGCGATGGGGACTGTTAGGCCATCCAGATACGCAGTATTTT
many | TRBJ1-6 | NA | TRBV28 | CASSFPGQGDSPLHF | TGTGCCAGCAGTTTTCCTGGCCAGGGTGATTCACCCCTCCACTTT
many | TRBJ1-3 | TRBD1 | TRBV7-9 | CASSSPGQGGNTIYF | TGTGCCAGCAGCTCCCCGGGACAGGGAGGAAACACCATATATTTT